A selection of T cell receptor beta chains follows, all from one sample in a study of blood T cell repertoires in COVID-19. Using immunoSEQ multiplex PCR, the repertoire was profiled, and TCRdb retains in-frame clones only, with some absent. The sample holds about 400,000 clones, approximately 85% seen once. Sequencing was done on a sample of PBMCs or T cells enriched from blood (not recorded which). The receptors were gathered from a woman in her 40s with acute COVID-19. CDR3s include the opening cysteine and the closing phenylalanine or tryptophan. Fields, in order: clone size, CDR3 length, V gene, D gene, J gene, CDR3 protein, CDR3 DNA. D genes are given only for firm matches. A row's size may be missing; if present it is once, few, many or a size class.

size: -
length: 13
V: TRBV2
D: TRBD1
J: TRBJ2-7
CDR3: CARADREFHEQYF
DNA: TGTGCCAGAGCCGACAGGGAGTTCCACGAGCAGTACTTC

size: -
length: 15
V: TRBV25-1
D: -
J: TRBJ1-3
CDR3: CASSGSGGSGNTIYF
DNA: TGTGCCAGCAGCGGCTCGGGGGGCTCTGGAAACACCATATATTTT

size: -
length: 15
V: TRBV27
D: TRBD1
J: TRBJ2-1
CDR3: CASSLWTGDYNEQFF
DNA: TGTGCCAGCAGTTTATGGACAGGGGATTACAATGAGCAGTTCTTC

size: once
length: 14
V: TRBV30
D: -
J: TRBJ1-1
CDR3: CAWSVGQGSSEAFF
DNA: TGTGCCTGGAGTGTAGGGCAGGGATCTTCTGAAGCTTTCTTT

size: once
length: 15
V: TRBV19
D: TRBD1
J: TRBJ1-1
CDR3: CASSIGQNRGTEAFF
DNA: TGTGCCAGTAGTATAGGCCAGAACAGGGGTACTGAAGCTTTCTTT

size: -
length: 15
V: TRBV2
D: TRBD2
J: TRBJ2-3
CDR3: CASKSSGGAIDTQYF
DNA: TGTGCCAGCAAGTCTAGCGGGGGGGCCATAGATACGCAGTATTTT

size: few
length: 11
V: TRBV6-5
D: -
J: TRBJ2-7
CDR3: CASSYGSEQYF
DNA: TGTGCCAGCAGTTACGGGAGCGAGCAGTACTTC

size: once
length: 12
V: TRBV6-1
D: -
J: TRBJ2-7
CDR3: CASSEIGYEQYF
DNA: TGTGCCAGCAGTGAAATCGGGTACGAGCAGTACTTC

size: few
length: 17
V: TRBV14
D: -
J: TRBJ1-6
CDR3: CASSQDVDSSNNSPLHF
DNA: TGTGCCAGCAGCCAAGATGTGGACAGCAGTAATAATTCACCCCTCCACTTT

size: -
length: 15
V: TRBV6-1
D: TRBD2
J: TRBJ2-7
CDR3: CASSESGGGTYEQYF
DNA: TGTGCCAGCAGTGAGTCCGGGGGGGGGACCTACGAGCAGTACTTC

size: -
length: 16
V: TRBV7-6
D: -
J: TRBJ2-1
CDR3: CASSLEGAWGYNEQFF
DNA: TGTGCCAGCAGCTTAGAAGGGGCTTGGGGCTACAATGAGCAGTTCTTC

size: -
length: 14
V: TRBV4-1
D: -
J: TRBJ2-7
CDR3: CASSQGDSGYEQYF
DNA: TGCGCCAGCAGCCAAGGAGATAGCGGCTACGAGCAGTACTTC

size: -
length: 15
V: TRBV7-2
D: -
J: TRBJ2-1
CDR3: CASSLAIRQGNEQFF
DNA: TGTGCCAGCAGCTTAGCAATAAGACAAGGCAATGAGCAGTTCTTC

size: -
length: 14
V: TRBV6-6
D: -
J: TRBJ1-4
CDR3: CASRTSGMDEKLFF
DNA: TGTGCCAGCAGGACGTCAGGGATGGATGAAAAACTGTTTTTT

size: few
length: 12
V: TRBV11-2
D: -
J: TRBJ2-1
CDR3: CASSSGLGGQFF
DNA: TGTGCCAGCAGCTCCGGCCTCGGGGGGCAGTTCTTC

size: -
length: 16
V: TRBV11-2
D: -
J: TRBJ2-1
CDR3: CASSFRGAGANNEQFF
DNA: TGTGCCAGCAGCTTTCGCGGGGCGGGGGCCAACAATGAGCAGTTCTTC

size: -
length: 16
V: TRBV5-1
D: -
J: TRBJ1-2
CDR3: CASSLAQTAGQGGYTF
DNA: TGCGCCAGCAGCTTGGCCCAAACGGCAGGGCAAGGAGGCTACACCTTC